The 16 T cell receptor beta chains reported below all come from one sample, sequenced in a study of blood T cell repertoires in COVID-19. The method was immunoSEQ multiplex PCR; TCRdb's version includes in-frame clones alone and lacks a portion of them. The sample has about 130,000 clones, about 79% seen once; the top ten hold approximately 8.4%. Material for sequencing was PBMCs or T cells enriched from blood (not recorded which). The receptors were sampled from a man in his forties or fifties who had recovered from COVID-19.

This chain joins TRBV9 and TRBJ1-2; tentative D call: TRBD1 (6 bases). The CDR3 runs 15 residues. The ends were cut back, 2 bases at V and 4 bases at J, with 15 bases in the middle. From germline, CDR1 is SGDLS and CDR2 YYNGEE. The CDR3 coding sequence is TGTGCCAGCAGCGTGTCAGGGGCTCTGGGCTATGGCTACACCTTC. Translation gives CASSVSGALGYGYTF.

The V and J genes are TRBV7-9 and TRBJ2-7; 9 positions match TRBD1. Germline V gene data show CDR1 as SEHNR and CDR2 as FQNEAQ (reference sequence). The CDR3 runs to 14 residues. Trimming took 5 bases from V and 5 from J; bases not matched to a gene: 7. CDR3 sequence (DNA): TGTGCCAGCAGCCTTGACAGGGGGGCCCACGAGCAGTACTTC. Protein product: CASSLDRGAHEQYF.

This clone appeared once. The chain joins TRBV18 to TRBJ2-2; weak D call: TRBD2 (5 bases). V was shortened by 2 bases and J by 1 base, with 8 bases between the two germline ends. The CDR3 loop spans 15 amino acids. CDR1 is KGHSH and CDR2 is LQKENI in the germline V gene. The CDR3 sequence is CASSPMDWNTGELFF. For the CDR3, the DNA is TGTGCCAGCTCACCAATGGACTGGAACACCGGGGAGCTGTTTTTT.

This chain uses TRBV3-1 (or the pseudogene TRBV3-2) with TRBJ1-5, with 8 bases lining up with TRBD1. Germline CDR1 reads LGHDT; CDR2 reads YNNKEL (reference sequence). Trimming at V came to 5 bases and at J to 3 bases, leaving 6 bases not matched to a gene. The CDR3 loop spans 15 amino acids. In nucleotides, the CDR3 is TGTGCCAGCAGCTTAGGACAGGGCTTCAATCAGCCCCAGCATTTT. It specifies CASSLGQGFNQPQHF.

The V and J genes are TRBV12-5 and TRBJ2-5; 10 positions match TRBD2. CDR3 length: 15 amino acids. Germline lookup yields CDR1 LGHNT and CDR2 FRNRAP. V trimming: 4 bases; J trimming: 5 bases; junction bases outside the gene matches: 7. CDR3 protein: CASGSAGGPRETQYF. CDR3 DNA: TGTGCTAGTGGTTCAGCGGGGGGGCCACGGGAGACCCAGTACTTC.

The table lists this clone with a few counts. The V call is TRBV6-2 or TRBV6-3, the J call TRBJ2-5; the D is unclear. V was trimmed by 2 bases and J by 13 bases, leaving 11 bases between them. The germline V gene has CDR1 MNHEY and CDR2 SVGEGT. This CDR3 has 11 residues. CDR3 DNA: TGTGCCAGCAGTTACGGGCGCGTTTCGTACTTC. This sequence encodes CASSYGRVSYF.

This chain links TRBV9 with TRBJ2-1, with a tentative D call TRBD2 (6 bases). CDR1 is SGDLS and CDR2 is YYNGEE in the germline V gene. V lost 3 bases and J 10 bases, leaving 17 bases between the germline ends. The CDR3 length is 14 residues. CDR3 amino acids: CASSEGTGPTEQFF. The CDR3 nucleotides read TGTGCCAGCAGCGAAGGGACTGGTCCCACCGAGCAGTTCTTC.

This sequence joins TRBV27 and TRBJ2-3; D unclear. V was trimmed by 5 bases and J by 0 bases, leaving 12 bases between them. CDR3 length: 15 amino acids. Germline values: CDR1 MNHEY, CDR2 SMNVEV (reference sequence). CDR3 in DNA: TGTGCCAGCAGTCACGACTTGTTTAGCACAGATACGCAGTATTTT. Translated, it gives CASSHDLFSTDTQYF.

This sequence joins TRBV21-1 and TRBJ1-2; TRBD1 is the table's D call, not checked against the DNA. TRBV21-1 is recorded as a pseudogene. The CDR3 is 15 amino acids. The chain's CDR3 is CASSKGDRAVYGYTF. The CDR3 nucleotides read TGTGCCAGCAGCAAAGGGGACAGGGCCGTCTATGGCTACACCTTC.

DNA for the CDR3: TGTGCCAGCAAAGACACCCGTTTCAATCAGCCCCAGCATTTT. Protein: CASKDTRFNQPQHF. The genes are TRBV6-6 and TRBJ1-5; D unresolved. The CDR3 length is 14 residues. Between the trimmed V and J ends, which lost 7 bases and 3 bases, there was a span of 13 bases. Germline V gene data show CDR1 as MNHNY and CDR2 as SVGAGI (reference sequence).

The gene calls are TRBV7-9 and TRBJ2-3, with 9 nucleotides matching TRBD2. The ends lost 3 bases at V and 2 bases at J; junction bases unmatched: 6. Per germline, CDR1 SEHNR and CDR2 FQNEAQ (reference sequence). The CDR3 length is 16 residues. CDR3 region: CASSFISSGDTDTQYF. DNA for the CDR3: TGTGCCAGCAGCTTCATCTCTAGCGGGGACACAGATACGCAGTATTTT. Together with reference TRBV7-9 and TRBJ2-3, the CDR3 gives the full variable domain: DTGVSQNPRHKITKRGQNVTFRCDPISEHNRLYWYRQTLGQGPEFLTYFQNEAQLEKSRLLSDRFSAERPKGSFSTLEIQRTEQGDSAMYLCASSFISSGDTDTQYFGPGTRLTVL.

V gene TRBV10-3 combines with J gene TRBJ2-7; a weak D match, TRBD1 (6 bases). This CDR3 has 15 amino acids. V was pared by 0 bases and J by 5 bases, with 14 bases between. Germline CDR1 and CDR2: ENHRY and SYGVKD. The CDR3 loop is CAISESGAGAHEQYF. CDR3 DNA: TGTGCCATCAGTGAGTCAGGGGCAGGGGCCCACGAGCAGTACTTC.

The V and J genes are TRBV9 and TRBJ2-1, with D tentatively TRBD1 (6 bases). The germline gives CDR1 SGDLS, CDR2 YYNGEE. This CDR3 region has 14 residues. The germline V and J ends were trimmed by 0 bases and 10 bases, with 14 bases remaining between them. The DNA of the CDR3 is TGTGCCAGCAGCGTAGTGGCAGGGGAATTAGAGCAGTTCTTC. Translated, it gives CASSVVAGELEQFF.

The V and J genes are TRBV6-2 or TRBV6-3 and TRBJ1-5; D is undetermined. The CDR3 is made up of 14 amino acids. Trimming took off 6 bases at V and 3 bases at J, with 12 bases between the two ends. The V gene's germline CDR1 is MNHEY and CDR2 SVGEGT. CDR3 bases: TGTGCCAGCAGCGCAACAGCTCTCAATCAGCCCCAGCATTTT. Protein product: CASSATALNQPQHF.

The chain couples TRBV6-2 or TRBV6-3 to TRBJ2-3; 12 bases line up with TRBD2. The CDR3 is 21 amino acids. V dropped 4 bases and J dropped 0; count of bases not matched to a gene: 17. Germline lookup yields CDR1 MNHEY and CDR2 SVGEGT. CDR3 residues: CASSSPFRASGGAQSTDTQYF. CDR3 bases: TGTGCCAGCAGTTCCCCCTTTAGGGCTAGCGGGGGGGCTCAAAGCACAGATACGCAGTATTTT.

The chain employs TRBV5-1 and TRBJ2-2; no definite D call. Trimming removed 3 bases at V and 3 bases at J, with 9 bases between. Per the germline V gene, CDR1 is SGHRS and CDR2 is YFSETQ. This CDR3 is 14 amino acids long. The CDR3 nucleotides are TGCGCCAGCAGCTACGACTCATACACCGGGGAGCTGTTTTTT. Protein sequence: CASSYDSYTGELFF.